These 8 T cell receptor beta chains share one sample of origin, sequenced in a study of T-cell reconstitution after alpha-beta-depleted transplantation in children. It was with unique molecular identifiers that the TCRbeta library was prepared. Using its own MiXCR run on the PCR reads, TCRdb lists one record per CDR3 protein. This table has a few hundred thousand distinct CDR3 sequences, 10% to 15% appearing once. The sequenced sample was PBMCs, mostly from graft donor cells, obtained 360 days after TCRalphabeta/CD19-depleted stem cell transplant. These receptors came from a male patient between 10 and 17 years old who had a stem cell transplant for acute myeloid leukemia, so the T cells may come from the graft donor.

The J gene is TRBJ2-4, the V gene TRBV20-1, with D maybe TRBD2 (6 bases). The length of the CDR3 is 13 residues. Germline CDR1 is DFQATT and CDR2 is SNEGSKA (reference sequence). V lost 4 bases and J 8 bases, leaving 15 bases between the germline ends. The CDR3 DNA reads TGCAGTGCTATGGGAGGAACCGGGGACATTCAGTACTTC. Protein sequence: CSAMGGTGDIQYF.

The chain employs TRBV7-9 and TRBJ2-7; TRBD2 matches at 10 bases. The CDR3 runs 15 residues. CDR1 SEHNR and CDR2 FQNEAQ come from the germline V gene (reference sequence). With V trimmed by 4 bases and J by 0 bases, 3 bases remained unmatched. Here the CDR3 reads CASSYGLAASYEQYF. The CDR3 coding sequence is TGTGCCAGCAGCTACGGACTAGCGGCCTCCTACGAGCAGTACTTC.

In DNA, the CDR3 is TGCAGTGCAAGGACTGACGGGTACCAAGAGACCCAGTACTTC. It is translated as CSARTDGYQETQYF. V usage is TRBV20-1 and J usage is TRBJ2-5, with D possibly TRBD2 on 5 matching bases. The germline V and J ends were trimmed by 6 bases and 0 bases, with 14 bases remaining between them. Germline CDR1 reads DFQATT; CDR2 reads SNEGSKA (reference sequence). This CDR3 is built from 14 residues.

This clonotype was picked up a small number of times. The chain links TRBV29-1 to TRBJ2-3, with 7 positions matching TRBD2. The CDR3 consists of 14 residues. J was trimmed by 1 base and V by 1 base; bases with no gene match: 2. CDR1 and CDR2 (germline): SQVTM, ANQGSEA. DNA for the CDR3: TGCAGCGTTGAAGTTCTAGCGGGCACAGATACGCAGTATTTT. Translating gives CSVEVLAGTDTQYF.

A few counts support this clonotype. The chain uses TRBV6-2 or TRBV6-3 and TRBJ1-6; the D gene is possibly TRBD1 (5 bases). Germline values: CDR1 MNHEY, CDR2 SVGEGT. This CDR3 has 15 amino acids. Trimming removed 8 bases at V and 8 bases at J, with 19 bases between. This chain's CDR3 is CASGRGGLGDSPLHF. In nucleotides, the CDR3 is TGTGCCAGCGGTCGGGGCGGGCTCGGTGATTCACCCCTCCACTTT.

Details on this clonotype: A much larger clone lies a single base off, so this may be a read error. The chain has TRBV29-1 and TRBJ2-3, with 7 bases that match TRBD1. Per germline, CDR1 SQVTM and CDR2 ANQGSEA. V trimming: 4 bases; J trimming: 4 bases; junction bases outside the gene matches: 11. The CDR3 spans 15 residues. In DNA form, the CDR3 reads TGCAGCGTTGGGACCGGGACAGAAGTGCCAGATACGCAGTATTTT. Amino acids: CSVGTGTEVPDTQYF.

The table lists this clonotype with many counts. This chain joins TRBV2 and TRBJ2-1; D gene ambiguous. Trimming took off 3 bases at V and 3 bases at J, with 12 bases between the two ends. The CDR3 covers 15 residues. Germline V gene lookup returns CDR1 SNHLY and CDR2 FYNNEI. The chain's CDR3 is CASSEGQQDYNEQFF. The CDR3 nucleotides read TGTGCCAGCAGTGAGGGCCAGCAGGACTACAATGAGCAGTTCTTC. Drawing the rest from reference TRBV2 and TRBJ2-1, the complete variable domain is EPEVTQTPSHQVTQMGQEVILRCVPISNHLYFYWYRQILGQKVEFLVSFYNNEISEKSEIFDDQFSVERPDGSNFTLKIRSTKLEDSAMYFCASSEGQQDYNEQFFGPGTRLTVL.

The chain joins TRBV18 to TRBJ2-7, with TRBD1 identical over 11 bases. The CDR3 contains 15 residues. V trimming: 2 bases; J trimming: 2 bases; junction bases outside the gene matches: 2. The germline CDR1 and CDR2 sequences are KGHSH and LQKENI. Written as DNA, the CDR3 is TGTGCCAGCTCACCAGAGGGACAGGGGGCCTACGAGCAGTACTTC. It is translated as CASSPEGQGAYEQYF.